The next 25 T cell receptor beta chains were all read from a single sample in a study of tumor-infiltrating lymphocytes in localized non-small cell lung cancer. The data were produced by immunoSEQ multiplex PCR, yet TCRdb's version contains in-frame clones alone and is incomplete. The sample has 3,000 to 4,000 clones, 60% to 70% seen once. Sequenced input: uninvolved lung tissue not adjacent to the tumor. These receptors all come from a human donor with non-small cell lung cancer.

The sample holds a few counts of this clone. CDR3 sequence (DNA): TGTGCCAGTAGTGGGGCCCCCGGGGTGCCGGGCTATGAAGCTTTCTTT. This translates into CASSGAPGVPGYEAFF. The chain carries TRBV19 and TRBJ1-1; D might be TRBD1 (5 bases). The CDR3 runs to 16 residues. CDR1 and CDR2 from the germline V gene are LNHDA and SQIVND (reference sequence). Trimming took 5 bases from V and 7 from J, leaving 23 bases between them.

This clone is termed large. Different DNA sequences within this sample yield the same CDR3. The chain has TRBV6-1 and TRBJ1-1, with D hard to call. This CDR3 is 14 amino acids long. The germline CDR1 and CDR2 sequences are MNHNS and SASEGT. The V gene lost 2 bases and the J gene lost 0 bases, with 7 bases spanning the gap. The CDR3 nucleotides read TGTGCCAGCAGTGAACTACGGTTGAACACTGAAGCTTTCTTT. Translated, it gives CASSELRLNTEAFF.

This clone was seen only a few times. This chain links TRBV6-1 with TRBJ1-1; weak D call: TRBD1 (5 bases). The CDR3 runs 11 residues. V shed 4 bases and J shed 8 bases, with 8 bases lying between them. Germline CDR1 and CDR2: MNHNS and SASEGT. CDR3 bases: TGTGCCAGCAGTGCCCGGACAGAAGCTTTCTTT. Residues: CASSARTEAFF.

V usage is TRBV28 and J usage is TRBJ2-3, with D perhaps matching TRBD2 (6 bases). V dropped 6 bases and J dropped 3 bases, with 16 bases sitting between them. Germline V gene data show CDR1 as MDHEN and CDR2 as SYDVKM. The CDR3 totals 15 residues. The CDR3 protein is CASSSRGKETDTQYF. CDR3 sequence (DNA): TGTGCCAGCAGCTCCCGCGGGAAGGAAACAGATACGCAGTATTTT.

This rearrangement joins TRBV7-2 to TRBJ1-6, with D perhaps matching TRBD1 (6 bases). The CDR3 is made up of 16 amino acids. Looked up from germline, CDR1 is SGHTA and CDR2 is FQGNSA. Trimming took 4 bases from V and 6 from J, leaving 16 bases between them. The CDR3 DNA follows: TGTGCCAGCAGCTCCCTGGGGGGGGCGCTTAATTCACCCCTCCACTTT. This encodes CASSSLGGALNSPLHF.

V and J are TRBV5-1 and TRBJ1-2, with D perhaps TRBD1 (6 bases). This CDR3 contains 14 residues. CDR1 and CDR2 from the germline V gene are SGHRS and YFSETQ. With 0 bases removed from V and 6 bases from J, the gap between germline ends came to 12 bases. For the CDR3, the DNA is TGCGCCAGCAGCTTGGATCCCAGGGGAGATGGCTACACCTTC. Translating gives CASSLDPRGDGYTF. The entire variable domain, with the rest obtained from reference TRBV5-1 and TRBJ1-2, is as follows: KAGVTQTPRYLIKTRGQQVTLSCSPISGHRSVSWYQQTPGQGLQFLFEYFSETQRNKGNFPGRFSGRQFSNSRSEMNVSTLELGDSALYLCASSLDPRGDGYTFGSGTRLTVV.

This clone was counted only a few times. The chain joins TRBV5-6 to TRBJ1-2; TRBD1 matches at 7 bases. Looked up from germline, CDR1 is SGHDT and CDR2 is YYEEEE. The CDR3 length is 14 residues. V lost 4 bases to trimming and J lost 5 bases; unmatched junction nucleotides: 8. CDR3 DNA: TGTGCCAGCAGCCCCTACGGACAGGTTTATGGCTACACCTTC. Its translation is CASSPYGQVYGYTF.

Of note for this clone: The junction and the germline gene differ at one end; a read error may be behind it. The chain uses TRBV19 and TRBJ2-5; D gene unclear. The CDR3 is made up of 11 amino acids. Germline lookup yields CDR1 LNHDA and CDR2 SQIVND (reference sequence). For the CDR3, the DNA is TGTGCCAGTAGTGTAGAAGAGACCCAGTACTTC. Residues: CASSVEETQYF.

The J gene is TRBJ2-3, the V gene TRBV28; weak D call: TRBD1 (6 bases). V was pared by 11 bases and J by 3 bases, with 9 bases between. This CDR3 comprises 11 residues. Germline V gene data show CDR1 as MDHEN and CDR2 as SYDVKM. The CDR3 loop reads CAGGATDTQYF. The CDR3 DNA reads TGTGCCGGGGGCGCGACAGATACGCAGTATTTT.

This clone is deemed medium-sized. The rearrangement joins TRBV5-4 to TRBJ1-4, with D tentatively TRBD1 (6 bases). There are 15 residues in the CDR3. The ends were cut back, 0 bases at V and 6 bases at J, with 12 bases in the middle. From germline, CDR1 is SGHNT and CDR2 YYREEE (reference sequence). Here the CDR3 reads CASSLGAGEYEKLFF. In DNA, the CDR3 is TGTGCCAGCAGCTTGGGGGCAGGGGAGTATGAAAAACTGTTTTTT.

This clone was observed once. The CDR3 bases are TGTGCCAGCAGTCAAGAGACAGGTGCGAACACTGAAGCTTTCTTT. It specifies CASSQETGANTEAFF. The genes are TRBV6-5 and TRBJ1-1; D might be TRBD1 (6 bases). The CDR3 totals 15 residues. Trimming cost V 5 bases and J 1 base, with 14 bases left between them. Looked up from germline, CDR1 is MNHEY and CDR2 is SVGAGI.

The chain recombines TRBV11-2 with TRBJ1-1, with a weak D call TRBD1 (6 bases). Germline V CDR1 and CDR2: SGHAT, FQNNGV. Trimming shortened V by 6 bases and J by 2 bases, and 10 bases separated the two germline ends. The CDR3 totals 13 residues. CDR3: CASSRQVNTEAFF. The CDR3 DNA sequence: TGTGCCAGCAGTCGACAGGTTAACACTGAAGCTTTCTTT.

This chain joins TRBV7-2 and TRBJ1-6; TRBD1 aligns across 10 bases. Germline CDR1 and CDR2: SGHTA and FQGNSA. V lost 6 bases, J lost 1 base, and 6 bases stayed unmatched. The CDR3 sequence is 17 residues long. CDR3: CASRPGQGMSYNSPLHF. The CDR3 nucleotides read TGTGCCAGCAGGCCGGGACAGGGGATGTCCTATAATTCACCCCTCCACTTT.

CDR3 bases: TGTGCCAGTAGGGGGGTGAACACTGAAGCTTTCTTT. Its protein product is CASRGVNTEAFF. The V call is TRBV19, the J call TRBJ1-1, with a tentative D call TRBD1 (5 bases). The CDR3 loop spans 12 amino acids. The V and J ends lost 6 bases and 0 bases respectively, with 5 bases between them. Germline V gives CDR1 LNHDA, CDR2 SQIVND (reference sequence).

This clone is hyperexpanded in the sample. This rearrangement joins TRBV7-9 to TRBJ2-1; perhaps TRBD1 as D (5 bases). This CDR3 region has 14 residues. Germline V gene sequence: CDR1 SEHNR, CDR2 FQNEAQ (reference sequence). Deletions cut 1 base from V and 7 bases from J, with 11 bases between. The CDR3 sequence: CASSLGGPGNEQFF. The CDR3 region has the DNA TGTGCCAGCAGCTTAGGGGGCCCAGGGAATGAGCAGTTCTTC.

This clone was seen only a few times. The chain couples TRBV7-2 to TRBJ1-4; no reliable D call. The CDR3 runs 12 residues. V dropped 2 bases and J dropped 8 bases, with 6 bases sitting between them. Germline loops: CDR1 SGHTA, CDR2 FQGNSA. This CDR3 is CASSLPGEKLFF. In DNA form, the CDR3 reads TGTGCCAGCAGCTTACCTGGGGAAAAACTGTTTTTT.

The J gene is TRBJ1-5, the V gene TRBV21-1. TRBV21-1 is assigned pseudogene status. The CDR3 is 20 residues long. Written as DNA, the CDR3 is TGTGCCAGCAGCACCATTCCCGGGTTGCGAGATATATATAGCAATCAGCCCCAGCATTTT. It translates to CASSTIPGLRDIYSNQPQHF.

The CDR3 loop is CASSLGAGGYNEQFF. Here the CDR3 DNA reads TGTGCCAGCAGCTTAGGGGCGGGGGGGTACAATGAGCAGTTCTTC. The chain has TRBV11-3 and TRBJ2-1; 9 nucleotides line up with TRBD2. Germline-derived CDR1 and CDR2 are SGHNT and YENEEA. This CDR3 contains 15 residues. V trimming: 1 base; J trimming: 4 bases; junction bases outside the gene matches: 2.

This clone was found a few times. The gene calls are TRBV4-3 and TRBJ1-4, with D hard to call. The CDR3 length is 16 residues. V dropped 0 bases and J dropped 6 bases, with 14 bases sitting between them. The germline gives CDR1 LGHNA, CDR2 YSLEER. CDR3 residues: CASSQDRMGIDEKLFF. The CDR3 DNA reads as TGCGCCAGCAGCCAAGATCGGATGGGAATCGATGAAAAACTGTTTTTT.

This clone is termed large. The chain is built from TRBV27 and TRBJ2-7, with 7 bases aligning to TRBD1. Unmatched junction bases numbered 14, after V lost 4 bases and J lost 2 bases. From germline, CDR1 is MNHEY and CDR2 SMNVEV (reference sequence). The length of the CDR3 is 17 residues. The CDR3 DNA reads TGTGCCAGCAGTTCAGACAGGGATTGGTCCCCGACCTACGAGCAGTACTTC. Translation gives CASSSDRDWSPTYEQYF.

The chain has TRBV5-5 and TRBJ2-1; 11 bases are a match to TRBD1. Germline assignment: CDR1 SGHKS and CDR2 YYEKEE (reference sequence). This CDR3 has 17 amino acids. J gave up 5 bases and V 3 bases, and 10 bases lay outside the gene matches. CDR3 in DNA: TGTGCCAGCAGCTCGTTTACCGGGACAGGGGGGCACAATGAGCAGTTCTTC. This encodes CASSSFTGTGGHNEQFF.

This chain's CDR3 is CASSMLAGGRGTDTQYF. Written as DNA, the CDR3 is TGTGCCAGTAGTATGCTAGCGGGAGGAAGAGGCACAGATACGCAGTATTTT. V gene TRBV19 combines with J gene TRBJ2-3; 11 positions match TRBD2. V trimming: 3 bases; J trimming: 1 base; junction bases outside the gene matches: 6. This CDR3 has 17 amino acids. Per germline, CDR1 LNHDA and CDR2 SQIVND (reference sequence).

The chain employs TRBV7-1 and TRBJ1-2, with 9 nucleotides matching TRBD1. TRBV7-1 is designated an ORF whose function remains uncertain. V gave up 5 bases and J gave up 4 bases; unmatched junction bases: 5. There are 14 residues in the CDR3. Here the CDR3 DNA reads TGTGCCAGCAGCCTGCCGGGACAGGGCTATGGCTACACCTTC. Translating gives CASSLPGQGYGYTF.

This clone was seen a single time. The CDR3 sequence: CASSLTGASYNEQFF. CDR3 nucleotide sequence: TGTGCCAGCAGTTTGACAGGGGCGTCCTACAATGAGCAGTTCTTC. The chain couples TRBV6-1 to TRBJ2-1; 8 nucleotides agree with TRBD1. This CDR3 has 15 amino acids. CDR1 MNHNS and CDR2 SASEGT come from the germline V gene. Trimming cost V 5 bases and J 1 base; bases outside gene matches: 4.

The chain employs TRBV23-1 and TRBJ2-1, with 7 positions matching TRBD1. TRBV23-1 is an ORF, with its function uncertain. This CDR3 has 15 residues. Trimming at V came to 7 bases and at J to 3 bases, leaving 9 bases not matched to a gene. This CDR3 reads CASTQGVPNYNEQFF. The CDR3 DNA reads TGCGCCAGCACCCAGGGGGTCCCGAACTACAATGAGCAGTTCTTC.